Below, 16 T cell receptor beta chains from the same sample are listed, as sequenced in a study of blood T cell repertoires in COVID-19. Produced via immunoSEQ multiplex PCR; TCRdb's table is partial and in-frame only. Of some 100,000 clones detected, around 88% appear once; the ten largest clones hold 8.1%. Sequencing input: peripheral blood. These receptors were obtained from a woman in her 70s with acute or convalescent COVID-19.

There are a few counts of this clone. The J gene is TRBJ2-2, the V gene TRBV5-6, with 11 bases lining up with TRBD2. Germline V gene data show CDR1 as SGHDT and CDR2 as YYEEEE. This CDR3 region has 17 residues. V trimming: 3 bases; J trimming: 5 bases; junction bases outside the gene matches: 9. The CDR3 sequence: CASSSPLAGGRTGELFF. CDR3 nucleotides: TGTGCCAGCAGCTCACCCCTAGCGGGGGGCAGGACCGGGGAGCTGTTTTTT.

V usage is TRBV6-6 and J usage is TRBJ2-2; the match to TRBD2 covers 9 bases. CDR1 is MNHNY, CDR2 SVGAGI, per germline (reference sequence). This CDR3 region has 16 residues. V trimming: 2 bases; J trimming: 3 bases; junction bases outside the gene matches: 4. CDR3 residues: CASSYPGGRDTGELFF. CDR3 sequence (DNA): TGTGCCAGCAGTTACCCGGGCGGGAGGGACACCGGGGAGCTGTTTTTT.

This clone was found once. This rearrangement joins TRBV5-1 to TRBJ2-1; D is perhaps TRBD1 (6 bases). Trimming took 0 bases from V and 3 from J, leaving 19 bases between them. The CDR3 contains 18 residues. Germline-derived CDR1 and CDR2 are SGHRS and YFSETQ. The chain's CDR3 is CASSLAVAPGHSYNEQFF. The CDR3 DNA reads TGCGCCAGCAGCTTGGCGGTTGCCCCGGGACACAGCTACAATGAGCAGTTCTTC.

The chain joins TRBV27 to TRBJ1-3; tentative D call: TRBD1 (6 bases). The V end lost 5 bases, the J end lost 2 bases, and 13 bases lay between the germline ends. CDR1 and CDR2 (germline): MNHEY, SMNVEV (reference sequence). The CDR3 has 15 amino acids. Here the CDR3 reads CASSADRAPGNTIYF. Here the CDR3 DNA reads TGTGCCAGCAGTGCGGACAGAGCGCCTGGAAACACCATATATTTT.

As DNA, the CDR3 is TGTGCCAGCTCACCAGGCCGGGGACAGGGGGGGACTGCGGATTCACCCCTCCACTTT. This translates into CASSPGRGQGGTADSPLHF. The chain is built from TRBV18 and TRBJ1-6; 11 positions match TRBD1. Trimming at V came to 2 bases and at J to 8 bases, leaving 14 bases not matched to a gene. This CDR3 has 19 residues. Germline lookup yields CDR1 KGHSH and CDR2 LQKENI.

In its sample, this clone was seen a few times. V usage is TRBV2 and J usage is TRBJ1-4; 7 bases are a match to TRBD1. This CDR3 contains 20 residues. The V and J ends lost 2 bases and 0 bases, in that order; junction bases with no gene match: 15. The germline V gene has CDR1 SNHLY and CDR2 FYNNEI. CDR3 residues: CASSEPVRDSLNPTNEKLFF. Written as DNA, the CDR3 is TGTGCCAGCAGTGAACCCGTACGGGACAGTTTAAACCCAACTAATGAAAAACTGTTTTTT.

The J gene is TRBJ2-7, the V gene TRBV5-4; D is perhaps TRBD1 (7 bases). The CDR3 covers 15 residues. V lost 0 bases, J lost 1 base, and 11 bases lay in between. Germline V gene lookup returns CDR1 SGHNT and CDR2 YYREEE (reference sequence). The CDR3: CASSLAGGGSYEQYF. CDR3 nucleotide sequence: TGTGCCAGCAGCTTGGCAGGGGGAGGATCCTACGAGCAGTACTTC.

V is TRBV5-5 and J is TRBJ1-5, with 8 bases lining up with TRBD1. Looked up from germline, CDR1 is SGHKS and CDR2 is YYEKEE (reference sequence). V was pared by 7 bases and J by 5 bases, with 14 bases of the junction left unmatched. The CDR3 is 16 amino acids. In DNA form, the CDR3 reads TGTGCCAGCTCCAATCGTCCGGGACAGGATGATCAGCCCCAGCATTTT. Amino acids: CASSNRPGQDDQPQHF.

The chain carries TRBV7-9 and TRBJ1-1, with a possible D match to TRBD1 (6 bases). The germline V and J ends were trimmed by 6 bases and 3 bases, with 14 bases remaining between them. This CDR3 has 14 amino acids. CDR1 SEHNR and CDR2 FQNEAQ come from the germline V gene (reference sequence). In DNA, the CDR3 is TGTGCCAGCAGACCATACAGGGAGTACACTGAAGCTTTCTTT. It is translated as CASRPYREYTEAFF.

V gene TRBV27 combines with J gene TRBJ1-2, with 8 nucleotides matching TRBD1. This CDR3 region has 12 residues. Germline trimming cut 5 bases from V and 7 bases from J; bases unmatched to any gene: 3. Per germline, CDR1 MNHEY and CDR2 SMNVEV (reference sequence). The CDR3 protein is CASSAGGPGYTF. As DNA, the CDR3 is TGTGCCAGCAGTGCAGGGGGCCCTGGCTACACCTTC.

The V and J genes are TRBV5-1 and TRBJ2-5; 11 bases match TRBD2. The CDR3 sequence is 14 residues long. J was trimmed by 9 bases and V by 5 bases; bases with no gene match: 9. Germline CDR1 and CDR2: SGHRS and YFSETQ. As DNA, the CDR3 is TGCGCCAGCAGAACTAGCGGGGGCCCGGCGGCCCAGTACTTC. This sequence encodes CASRTSGGPAAQYF.

The rearrangement uses TRBV15 and TRBJ2-7; 11 positions agree with TRBD1. V gave up 1 base and J gave up 6 bases; unmatched junction bases: 2. Germline V gene sequence: CDR1 LNHNV, CDR2 YYDKDF (reference sequence). CDR3 size: 14 residues. The CDR3 DNA sequence: TGTGCCACCAGCAGAGGGGACAGGGGGTCCGAGCAGTACTTC. Translated, it gives CATSRGDRGSEQYF.

The CDR3 loop is CASSWTGGASQETQYF. The CDR3 DNA sequence: TGTGCCAGCAGCTGGACCGGGGGGGCCTCCCAAGAGACCCAGTACTTC. The chain couples TRBV5-6 to TRBJ2-5; 8 bases align to TRBD2. V lost 3 bases to trimming and J lost 1 base; unmatched junction nucleotides: 8. Germline V lookup: CDR1 SGHDT, CDR2 YYEEEE. The CDR3 spans 16 residues.

The chain has TRBV27 and TRBJ1-2; D may be TRBD1 (5 bases). The CDR3 length is 15 residues. The V gene lost 6 bases and the J gene lost 5 bases, with 19 bases spanning the gap. Per the germline V gene, CDR1 is MNHEY and CDR2 is SMNVEV (reference sequence). CDR3 coding DNA: TGTGCCAGCAGCCCAATCCCCGCGGGACTTTATGGCTACACCTTC. As protein: CASSPIPAGLYGYTF.

This chain joins TRBV19 and TRBJ2-1; 7 bases line up with TRBD2. Trimming removed 3 bases from V and 4 bases from J; junction bases left unmatched: 6. CDR1 is LNHDA, CDR2 SQIVND, per germline (reference sequence). CDR3 size: 15 residues. The CDR3 protein is CASSMSSGIYNEQFF. The CDR3, as DNA: TGTGCCAGTAGTATGTCTAGCGGAATATACAATGAGCAGTTCTTC.

The genes are TRBV5-4 and TRBJ2-1, with D perhaps matching TRBD1 (5 bases). Germline CDR1 SGHNT, CDR2 YYREEE (reference sequence). The CDR3 has 16 amino acids. Deletions cut 0 bases from V and 2 bases from J, with 12 bases between. CDR3 in amino acids: CASSLVSGPTYNEQFF. DNA of the CDR3: TGTGCCAGCAGCTTGGTCTCAGGGCCAACCTACAATGAGCAGTTCTTC.